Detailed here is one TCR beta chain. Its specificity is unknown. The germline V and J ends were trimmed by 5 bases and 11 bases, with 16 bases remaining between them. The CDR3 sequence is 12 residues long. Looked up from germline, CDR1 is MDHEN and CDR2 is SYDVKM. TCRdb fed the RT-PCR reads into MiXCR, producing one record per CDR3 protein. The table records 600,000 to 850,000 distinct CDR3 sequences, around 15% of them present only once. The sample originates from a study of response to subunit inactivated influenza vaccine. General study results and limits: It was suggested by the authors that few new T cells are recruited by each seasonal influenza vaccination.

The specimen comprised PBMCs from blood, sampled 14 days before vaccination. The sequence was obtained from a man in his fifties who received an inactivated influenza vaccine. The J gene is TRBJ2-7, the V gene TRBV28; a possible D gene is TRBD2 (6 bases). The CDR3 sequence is CASSTAGWEKYF. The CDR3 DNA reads TGTGCCAGCAGTACCGCGGGGTGGGAGAAGTACTTC.